This entry concerns a single T cell receptor beta chain. In the original processing: Amplifying reference gene primers gave estimates of nucleated cell counts. Clones were sequenced by immunoSEQ multiplex PCR, and TCRdb holds only the in-frame ones, with some missing. The V and J calls and clone size are taken from that table; D and trimming were inferred from the DNA. Here the sample spans approximately 270,000 clones, roughly 91% being singletons. This sample is drawn from a study of blood T cell repertoires in COVID-19. Germline CDR1 LNHDA, CDR2 SQIVND (reference sequence). The V end lost 5 bases, the J end lost 1 base, and 12 bases lay between the germline ends. The CDR3 extends over 15 amino acids.

The TCR was taken from a man younger than 45 with acute or convalescent COVID-19. This sequence joins TRBV19 and TRBJ2-1, with D perhaps matching TRBD1 (5 bases). Sequencing was carried out using peripheral blood. The CDR3 region has the DNA TGTGCCAGTAGTCCCGCCCAGGGTTCCTACAATGAGCAGTTCTTC. Translated, it gives CASSPAQGSYNEQFF. The whole variable domain, remainder taken from reference TRBV19 and TRBJ2-1, is DGGITQSPKYLFRKEGQNVTLSCEQNLNHDAMYWYRQDPGQGLRLIYYSQIVNDFQKGDIAEGYSVSREKKESFPLTVTSAQKNPTAFYLCASSPAQGSYNEQFFGPGTRLTVL.